This entry lists 5 T cell receptor beta chains sequenced from one sample in a study of blood T cell repertoires in COVID-19. Profiled with immunoSEQ multiplex PCR; TCRdb holds only in-frame clones, not every one. The sample has 300,000 or so clones, just under 85% seen once; the top ten hold around 4.1%. The sample taken for sequencing was peripheral blood. Every receptor here comes from a woman aged 45-60 years with active or convalescent COVID-19.

This clone was counted a single time. The chain combines TRBV7-8 with TRBJ2-7, with D unclear. Trimming stripped 3 bases from V and 5 bases from J, with 14 bases between. Per the germline V gene, CDR1 is SGHVS and CDR2 is FQNEAQ. The CDR3 sequence is 14 residues long. CDR3 region: CASSFNSPHDEQYF. CDR3 coding DNA: TGTGCCAGCAGCTTTAATAGCCCGCACGACGAGCAGTACTTC.

J is TRBJ2-1 and V is TRBV11-2; 10 bases match TRBD2. The CDR3 covers 17 residues. Germline V gene lookup returns CDR1 SGHAT and CDR2 FQNNGV. V was clipped by 1 base and J by 2 bases; unmatched bases: 5. CDR3 coding DNA: TGTGCCAGCAGCTTAGTGGGAGCGGGAGGGACCTACAATGAGCAGTTCTTC. It encodes CASSLVGAGGTYNEQFF. Drawing the rest from reference TRBV11-2 and TRBJ2-1, the complete variable domain is EAGVAQSPRYKIIEKRQSVAFWCNPISGHATLYWYQQILGQGPKLLIQFQNNGVVDDSQLPKDRFSAERLKGVDSTLKIQPAKLEDSAVYLCASSLVGAGGTYNEQFFGPGTRLTVL.

The CDR3 DNA sequence: TGTGCCAGTACCACAGCAAGGGGGGGCGAGTTCTTT. This gives the protein CASTTARGGEFF. J is TRBJ1-1 and V is TRBV19; tentatively, D is TRBD1 (6 bases). There are 12 residues in the CDR3. The ends were cut back, 7 bases at V and 14 bases at J, with 20 bases in the middle. Germline V gene data show CDR1 as LNHDA and CDR2 as SQIVND (reference sequence).

V usage is TRBV28 and J usage is TRBJ1-2; D gene ambiguous. In germline, CDR1 is MDHEN, CDR2 SYDVKM. Trimming took off 7 bases at V and 7 bases at J, with 16 bases between the two ends. The CDR3 consists of 13 residues. CDR3 DNA sequence: TGTGCCAGCATAACCCCCGGGATGGGTGGCTACACCTTC. It is translated as CASITPGMGGYTF.

The chain is built from TRBV25-1 and TRBJ2-1, with TRBD1 matching over 10 bases. The J segment lost 6 bases and the V segment lost 5 bases, leaving 7 bases of the junction unmatched. The CDR3 contains 15 residues. CDR1 and CDR2 (germline): MGHDK, SYGVNS. The DNA for the CDR3 is TGTGCCAGCAGTCGGGAGGGGACAGGGGTCAATGAGCAGTTCTTC. This codes for CASSREGTGVNEQFF.